This entry describes one T cell receptor (beta chain). The CDR3 goes on 3 residues after the read ends, and that part is filled in from the germline J gene. This CDR3 is also generated by other DNA sequences in the sample. The data were obtained in a study of Tregs in tolerant kidney transplant recipients. As for the study in general: Related graft donors supplied nonmyeloablative bone marrow transplants, and mixed chimerism was transient.

Method: immunoSEQ multiplex PCR; TCRdb's copy keeps in-frame clones and lacks some. This sample's table has more than 45,000 clones. Germline V CDR1 and CDR2: GTSNPN, SVGIG (reference sequence). This CDR3 spans 14 amino acids. V lost 3 bases to trimming and J lost 2 bases, with 13 bases between them. Sequenced material: CD4+ T cells from blood, taken before the transplant. The chain is built from TRBV30 and TRBJ1-2; a weak D match, TRBD1 (6 bases). The TCR originated in a human donor who received a combined kidney and bone marrow transplant. The CDR3 protein is CAWRGGGRNYGYTF. Partial CDR3 DNA: TGTGCCTGGAGGGGAGGGGGTAGGAACTATGGC.